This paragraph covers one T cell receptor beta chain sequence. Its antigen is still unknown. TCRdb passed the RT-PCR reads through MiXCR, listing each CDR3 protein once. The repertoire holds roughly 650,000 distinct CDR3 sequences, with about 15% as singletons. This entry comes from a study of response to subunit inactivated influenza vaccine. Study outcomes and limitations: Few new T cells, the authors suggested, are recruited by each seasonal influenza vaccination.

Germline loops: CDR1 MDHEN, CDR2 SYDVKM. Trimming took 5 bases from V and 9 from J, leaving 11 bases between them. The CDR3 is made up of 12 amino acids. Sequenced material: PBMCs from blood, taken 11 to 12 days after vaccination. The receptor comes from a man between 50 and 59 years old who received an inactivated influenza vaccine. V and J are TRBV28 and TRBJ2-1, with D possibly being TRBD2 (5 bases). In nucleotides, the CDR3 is TGTGCCAGCAGTCAGGACTTATTTGAGCAGTTCTTC. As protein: CASSQDLFEQFF.